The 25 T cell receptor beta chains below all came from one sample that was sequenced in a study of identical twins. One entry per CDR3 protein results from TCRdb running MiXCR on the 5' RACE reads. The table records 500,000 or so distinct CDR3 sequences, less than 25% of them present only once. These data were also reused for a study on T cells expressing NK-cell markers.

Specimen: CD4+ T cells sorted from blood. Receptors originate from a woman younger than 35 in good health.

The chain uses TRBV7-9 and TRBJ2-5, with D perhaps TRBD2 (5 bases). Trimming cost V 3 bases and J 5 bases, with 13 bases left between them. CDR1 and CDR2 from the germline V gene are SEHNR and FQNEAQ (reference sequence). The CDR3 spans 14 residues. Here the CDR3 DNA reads TGTGCCAGCAGCTTGATGGCGGGCGGGGAGACCCAGTACTTC. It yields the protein CASSLMAGGETQYF.

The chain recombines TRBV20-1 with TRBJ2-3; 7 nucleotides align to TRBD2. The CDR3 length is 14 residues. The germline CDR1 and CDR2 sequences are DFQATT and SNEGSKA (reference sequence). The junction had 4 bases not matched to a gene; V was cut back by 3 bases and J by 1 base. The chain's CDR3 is CSARDLAGTDTQYF. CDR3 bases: TGCAGTGCTAGGGATCTAGCGGGCACAGATACGCAGTATTTT.

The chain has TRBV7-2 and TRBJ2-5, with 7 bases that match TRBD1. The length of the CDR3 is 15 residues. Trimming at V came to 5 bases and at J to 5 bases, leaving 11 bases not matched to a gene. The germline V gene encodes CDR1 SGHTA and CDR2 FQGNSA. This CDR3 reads CASSRDRVVGETQYF. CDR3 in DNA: TGTGCCAGCAGCCGAGACAGGGTGGTAGGGGAGACCCAGTACTTC.

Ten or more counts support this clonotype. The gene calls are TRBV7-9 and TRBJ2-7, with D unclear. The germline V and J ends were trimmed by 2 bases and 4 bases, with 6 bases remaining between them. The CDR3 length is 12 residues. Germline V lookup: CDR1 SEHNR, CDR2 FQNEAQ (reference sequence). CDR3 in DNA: TGTGCCAGCAGCTTAAAAGAGTACGAGCAGTACTTC. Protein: CASSLKEYEQYF.

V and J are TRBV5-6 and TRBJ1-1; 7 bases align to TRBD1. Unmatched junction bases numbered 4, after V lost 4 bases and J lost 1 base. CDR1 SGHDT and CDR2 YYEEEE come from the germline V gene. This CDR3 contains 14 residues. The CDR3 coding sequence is TGTGCCAGCAGCACGGACAGGCGGAACACTGAAGCTTTCTTT. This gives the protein CASSTDRRNTEAFF.

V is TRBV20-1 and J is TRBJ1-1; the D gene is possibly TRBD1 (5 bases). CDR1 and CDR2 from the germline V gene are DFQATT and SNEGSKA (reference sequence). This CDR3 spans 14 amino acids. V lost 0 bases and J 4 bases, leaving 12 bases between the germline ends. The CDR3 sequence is CSARDFGDGTEAFF. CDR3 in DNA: TGCAGTGCTAGAGATTTTGGGGACGGCACTGAAGCTTTCTTT.

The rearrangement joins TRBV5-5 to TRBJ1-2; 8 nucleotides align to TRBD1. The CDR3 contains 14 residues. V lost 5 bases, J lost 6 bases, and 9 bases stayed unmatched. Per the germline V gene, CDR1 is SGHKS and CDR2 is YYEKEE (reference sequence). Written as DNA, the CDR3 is TGTGCCAGCAGTTTCCAGGGGGCTTCGAATGGCTACACCTTC. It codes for CASSFQGASNGYTF.

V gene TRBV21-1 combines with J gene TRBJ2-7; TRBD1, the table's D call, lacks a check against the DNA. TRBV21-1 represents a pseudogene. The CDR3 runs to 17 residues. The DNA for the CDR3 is TGTGCCAGCAGCGCCCGGACAGAGCCCGGCCTTTCCTACGAGCAGTACTTC. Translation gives CASSARTEPGLSYEQYF.

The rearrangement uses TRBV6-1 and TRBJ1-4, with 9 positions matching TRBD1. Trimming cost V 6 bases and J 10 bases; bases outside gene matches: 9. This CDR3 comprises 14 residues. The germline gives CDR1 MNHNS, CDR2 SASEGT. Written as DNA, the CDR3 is TGTGCCAGCAGAGGGGGACAGGGTAGGGGAAAACTGTTTTTT. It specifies CASRGGQGRGKLFF.

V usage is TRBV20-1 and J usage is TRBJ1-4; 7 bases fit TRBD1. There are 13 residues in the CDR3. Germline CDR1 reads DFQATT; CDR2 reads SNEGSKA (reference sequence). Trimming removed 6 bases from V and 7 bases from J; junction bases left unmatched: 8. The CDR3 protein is CSARDSGSEKLFF. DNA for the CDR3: TGCAGTGCGAGGGACAGTGGATCTGAAAAACTGTTTTTT.

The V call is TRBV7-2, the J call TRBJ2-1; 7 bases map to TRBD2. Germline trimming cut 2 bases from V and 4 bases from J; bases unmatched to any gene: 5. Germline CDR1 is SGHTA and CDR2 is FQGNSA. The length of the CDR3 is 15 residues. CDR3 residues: CASSLLAVHYNEQFF. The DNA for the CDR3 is TGTGCCAGCAGCTTACTAGCGGTACATTACAATGAGCAGTTCTTC.

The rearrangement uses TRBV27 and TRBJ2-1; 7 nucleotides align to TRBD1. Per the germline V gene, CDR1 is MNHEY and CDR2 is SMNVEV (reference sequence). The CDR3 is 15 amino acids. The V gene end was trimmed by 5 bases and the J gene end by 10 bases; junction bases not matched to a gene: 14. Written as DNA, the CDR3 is TGTGCCAGCAGTCGGTCCGGGACAGTCGCGAAAGAGCAGTTCTTC. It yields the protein CASSRSGTVAKEQFF.

The CDR3 DNA sequence: TGTGCCAGCTCACCACCGGGTGTGGAGACCCAGTACTTC. Its protein is CASSPPGVETQYF. V and J are TRBV6-1 and TRBJ2-5, with no clear D. CDR1 and CDR2 from the germline V gene are MNHNS and SASEGT. The CDR3 contains 13 residues. V was trimmed by 8 bases and J by 5 bases, leaving 15 bases between them.

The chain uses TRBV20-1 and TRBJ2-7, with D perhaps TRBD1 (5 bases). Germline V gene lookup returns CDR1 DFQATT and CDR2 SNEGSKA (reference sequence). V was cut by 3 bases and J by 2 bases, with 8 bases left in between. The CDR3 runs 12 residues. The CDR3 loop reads CSASRQPYEQYF. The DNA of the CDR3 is TGCAGTGCTAGCCGACAGCCCTACGAGCAGTACTTC.

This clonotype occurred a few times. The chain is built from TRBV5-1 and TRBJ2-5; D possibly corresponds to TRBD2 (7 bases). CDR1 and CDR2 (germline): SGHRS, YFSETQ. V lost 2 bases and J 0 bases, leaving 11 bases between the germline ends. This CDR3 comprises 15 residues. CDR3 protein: CASSFGGRYQETQYF. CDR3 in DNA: TGCGCCAGCAGCTTCGGGGGGCGCTACCAAGAGACCCAGTACTTC.

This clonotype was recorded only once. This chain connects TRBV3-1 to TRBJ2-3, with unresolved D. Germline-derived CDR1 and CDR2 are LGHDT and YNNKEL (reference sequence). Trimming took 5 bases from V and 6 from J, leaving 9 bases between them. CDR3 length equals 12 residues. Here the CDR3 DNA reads TGTGCCAGCAGCGTGACCTGGGATACGCAGTATTTT. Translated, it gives CASSVTWDTQYF.

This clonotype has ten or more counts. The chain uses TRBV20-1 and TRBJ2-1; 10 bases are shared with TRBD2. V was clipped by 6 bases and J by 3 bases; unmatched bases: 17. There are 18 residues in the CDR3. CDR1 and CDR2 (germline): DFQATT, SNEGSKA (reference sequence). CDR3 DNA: TGCAGTGCCCCCCAACGCGACAGAAGGACTAGCGGCTACAATGAGCAGTTCTTC. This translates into CSAPQRDRRTSGYNEQFF.

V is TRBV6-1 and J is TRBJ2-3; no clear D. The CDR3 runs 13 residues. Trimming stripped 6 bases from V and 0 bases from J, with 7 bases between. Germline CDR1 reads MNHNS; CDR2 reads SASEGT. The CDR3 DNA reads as TGTGCCAGCAGGAGTTATAGCACAGATACGCAGTATTTT. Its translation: CASRSYSTDTQYF.

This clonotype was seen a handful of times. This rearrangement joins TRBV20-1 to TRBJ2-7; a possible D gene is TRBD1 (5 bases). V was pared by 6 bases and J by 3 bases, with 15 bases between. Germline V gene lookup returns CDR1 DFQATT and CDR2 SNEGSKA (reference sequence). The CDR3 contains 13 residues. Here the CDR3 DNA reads TGCAGTGCAAGGGGTAGGAGCCACTACGAGCAGTACTTC. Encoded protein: CSARGRSHYEQYF.

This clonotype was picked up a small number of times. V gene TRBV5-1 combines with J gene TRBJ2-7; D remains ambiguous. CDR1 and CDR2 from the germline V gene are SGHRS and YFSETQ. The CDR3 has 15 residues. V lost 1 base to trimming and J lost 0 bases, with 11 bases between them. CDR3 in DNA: TGCGCCAGCAGCTTGAGGCCTCCCAGCTCCTACGAGCAGTACTTC. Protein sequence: CASSLRPPSSYEQYF.

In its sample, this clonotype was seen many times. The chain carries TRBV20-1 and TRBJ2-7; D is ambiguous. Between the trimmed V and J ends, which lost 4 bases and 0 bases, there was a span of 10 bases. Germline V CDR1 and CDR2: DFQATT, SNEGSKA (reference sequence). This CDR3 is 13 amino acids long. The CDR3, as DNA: TGCAGTGCTATTACCCCCTACTCCTACGAGCAGTACTTC. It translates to CSAITPYSYEQYF.

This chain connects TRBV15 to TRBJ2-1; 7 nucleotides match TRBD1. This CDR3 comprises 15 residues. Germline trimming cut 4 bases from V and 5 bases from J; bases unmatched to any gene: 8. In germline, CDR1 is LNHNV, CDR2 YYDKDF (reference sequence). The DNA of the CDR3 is TGTGCCACCAGCACCACGGGACAGCGAAACAATGAGCAGTTCTTC. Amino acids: CATSTTGQRNNEQFF. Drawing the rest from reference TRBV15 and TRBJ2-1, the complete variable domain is DAMVIQNPRYQVTQFGKPVTLSCSQTLNHNVMYWYQQKSSQAPKLLFHYYDKDFNNEADTPDNFQSRRPNTSFCFLDIRSPGLGDTAMYLCATSTTGQRNNEQFFGPGTRLTVL.

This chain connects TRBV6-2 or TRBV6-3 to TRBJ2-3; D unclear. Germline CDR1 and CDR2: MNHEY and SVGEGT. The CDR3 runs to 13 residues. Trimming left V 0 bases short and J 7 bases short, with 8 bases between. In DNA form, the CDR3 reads TGTGCCAGCAGTTACTCGGATCTGAATACGCAGTATTTT. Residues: CASSYSDLNTQYF.

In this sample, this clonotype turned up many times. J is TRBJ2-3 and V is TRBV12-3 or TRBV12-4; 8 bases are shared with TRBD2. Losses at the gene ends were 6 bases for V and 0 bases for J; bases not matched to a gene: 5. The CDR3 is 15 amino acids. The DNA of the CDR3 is TGTGCCAGCAGACTGACTAGCGAGAGCACAGATACGCAGTATTTT. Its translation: CASRLTSESTDTQYF.

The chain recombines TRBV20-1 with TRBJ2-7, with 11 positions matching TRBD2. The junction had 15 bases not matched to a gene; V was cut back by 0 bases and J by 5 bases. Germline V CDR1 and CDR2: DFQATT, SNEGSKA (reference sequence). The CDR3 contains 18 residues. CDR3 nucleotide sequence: TGCAGTGCTAGAGATCTACTAGCGGGGGTCGCCCGGGTCCACGAGCAGTACTTC. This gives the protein CSARDLLAGVARVHEQYF.